A single sample gave rise to the 22 T cell receptor beta chains below, sequenced in a study of OX40 agonist ivuxolimab in advanced cancers. Generated by immunoSEQ multiplex PCR, the TCRdb table keeps only in-frame clones and is missing some. This sample has some 60,000 clones, with roughly 80% found just once. The sequenced sample was CD4+ or CD8+ T cells sorted from blood, obtained in a trial of the OX40 agonist ivuxolimab. The receptors were sampled from an adult with an advanced solid tumor such as melanoma, head and neck, liver or kidney cancer.

This chain joins TRBV6-1 and TRBJ2-7, with D tentatively TRBD1 or TRBD2 (5 bases each). V was pared by 2 bases and J by 11 bases, with 13 bases between. The germline V gene encodes CDR1 MNHNS and CDR2 SASEGT. The CDR3 has 12 residues. The CDR3 bases are TGTGCCAGCAGTGAACGAATGAGAGGGGAGTACGTC. It codes for CASSERMRGEYV.

The chain is built from TRBV7-2 and TRBJ2-3; D is ambiguous. Germline V gives CDR1 SGHTA, CDR2 FQGNSA. The CDR3 covers 14 residues. V lost 0 bases and J lost 4, with 8 bases in between. Here the CDR3 reads CASSLAVGSDTQYF. CDR3 nucleotide sequence: TGTGCCAGCAGCTTAGCGGTGGGGTCAGATACGCAGTATTTT.

This clone was seen a handful of times. The rearrangement links TRBV4-3 to TRBJ1-3; D gene uncertain. The ends were cut back, 1 base at V and 1 base at J, with 11 bases in the middle. The V gene's germline CDR1 is LGHNA and CDR2 YSLEER. The CDR3 is 16 amino acids. The CDR3 nucleotides are TGCGCCAGCAGCCAAGGTCGACATTTATCTGGAAACACCATATATTTT. It yields the protein CASSQGRHLSGNTIYF.

This clone appeared a single time. This sequence joins TRBV5-1 and TRBJ2-5, with 7 bases fitting TRBD1. V lost 4 bases and J lost 5; bases outside the gene matches: 2. The CDR3 sequence is 12 residues long. Germline V gene lookup returns CDR1 SGHRS and CDR2 YFSETQ. The CDR3 spells CASSQTGETQYF. The CDR3, as DNA: TGCGCCAGCAGCCAGACAGGGGAGACCCAGTACTTC.

This clone has a handful of counts. This chain links TRBV6-6 with TRBJ2-7, with 9 bases aligning to TRBD2. V was clipped by 5 bases and J by 0 bases; unmatched bases: 8. Germline CDR1 reads MNHNY; CDR2 reads SVGAGI (reference sequence). CDR3 length: 16 amino acids. DNA for the CDR3: TGTGCCAGCAGTCCTAGCGGGACGAAAAACTCCTACGAGCAGTACGTC. This codes for CASSPSGTKNSYEQYV.

This clone was counted only a few times. The chain employs TRBV28 and TRBJ2-5; 8 bases are a match to TRBD2. Germline trimming cut 7 bases from V and 4 bases from J; bases unmatched to any gene: 11. CDR1 MDHEN and CDR2 SYDVKM come from the germline V gene. CDR3 length: 15 amino acids. The CDR3 region has the DNA TGTGCCAGCACCAAGAGCGGGGGCCGGAGAGAGACCCAGTACTTC. As protein: CASTKSGGRRETQYF. The variable domain in full, with the rest retrieved from reference TRBV28 and TRBJ2-5, is DVKVTQSSRYLVKRTGEKVFLECVQDMDHENMFWYRQDPGLGLRLIYFSYDVKMKEKGDIPEGYSVSREKKERFSLILESASTNQTSMYLCASTKSGGRRETQYFGPGTRLLVL.

The rearrangement uses TRBV28 and TRBJ2-1; D is uncertain. This CDR3 comprises 14 residues. The V end was cut by 7 bases, the J end by 0 bases, with 10 bases between. Germline loops: CDR1 MDHEN, CDR2 SYDVKM. In nucleotides, the CDR3 is TGTGCCAGCACCCCAATGGGCTCCTACAATGAGCAGTTCTTC. Translating gives CASTPMGSYNEQFF.

The chain is built from TRBV20-1 and TRBJ2-7, with D hard to call. This CDR3 spans 10 amino acids. The V gene's germline CDR1 is DFQATT and CDR2 SNEGSKA (reference sequence). Trimming removed 5 bases from V and 3 bases from J, with 5 bases in between. CDR3 nucleotide sequence: TGCAGTGCTTTGGACTACGAGCAGTACTTC. It yields the protein CSALDYEQYF.

The CDR3 region has the DNA TGTGCCAGCACCGACCCGGGCAATGAGCAGTTCTTC. Translated, it gives CASTDPGNEQFF. The genes are TRBV7-6 and TRBJ2-1; D is unresolved. The germline gives CDR1 SGHVS, CDR2 FNYEAQ. Trimming took off 7 bases at V and 6 bases at J, with 10 bases between the two ends. The CDR3 contains 12 residues.

This chain joins TRBV4-3 and TRBJ2-5; 7 bases are a match to TRBD1. Germline lookup yields CDR1 LGHNA and CDR2 YSLEER. Unmatched junction bases numbered 11, after V lost 5 bases and J lost 5 bases. This CDR3 is 15 amino acids long. The CDR3 protein is CASSWGTESSETQYF. In nucleotides, the CDR3 is TGCGCCAGCAGCTGGGGGACAGAATCTTCGGAGACCCAGTACTTC.

This chain joins TRBV5-1 and TRBJ1-1; D gene ambiguous. Deletions cut 2 bases from V and 2 bases from J, with 13 bases between. This CDR3 has 15 residues. Germline V gene sequence: CDR1 SGHRS, CDR2 YFSETQ. The CDR3 sequence is CASSFAGQPNTEAFF. Here the CDR3 DNA reads TGCGCCAGCAGCTTCGCTGGGCAGCCTAACACTGAAGCTTTCTTT. The full variable domain, with the rest looked up from reference TRBV5-1 and TRBJ1-1, is KAGVTQTPRYLIKTRGQQVTLSCSPISGHRSVSWYQQTPGQGLQFLFEYFSETQRNKGNFPGRFSGRQFSNSRSEMNVSTLELGDSALYLCASSFAGQPNTEAFFGQGTRLTVV.

J is TRBJ2-1 and V is TRBV11-2; D unclear. The CDR3 is 14 residues long. V was shortened by 4 bases and J by 1 base, with 8 bases between the two germline ends. Germline loops: CDR1 SGHAT, CDR2 FQNNGV. The CDR3 region is CASSSALSYNEQFF. CDR3 in DNA: TGTGCCAGCAGCTCCGCCCTTTCCTACAATGAGCAGTTCTTC.

This chain connects TRBV6-6 to TRBJ2-1; D not resolved. The CDR3 spans 13 residues. The germline V and J ends were trimmed by 0 bases and 10 bases, with 10 bases remaining between them. Germline V gene sequence: CDR1 MNHNY, CDR2 SVGAGI (reference sequence). CDR3 residues: CASSYSSNLEQFF. The CDR3, as DNA: TGTGCCAGCAGTTACTCCTCGAATTTGGAGCAGTTCTTC.

The V gene is TRBV5-1, the J gene TRBJ1-2; 12 positions match TRBD1. The germline V gene has CDR1 SGHRS and CDR2 YFSETQ. The CDR3 covers 15 residues. V dropped 3 bases and J dropped 8; count of bases not matched to a gene: 8. Here the CDR3 DNA reads TGCGCCAGCAGCTCCTCCGGGACAGGGGGCGACGGCTACACCTTC. Its translation is CASSSSGTGGDGYTF.

This rearrangement joins TRBV2 to TRBJ2-1, with TRBD2 matching over 7 bases. The junction had 13 bases not matched to a gene; V was cut back by 6 bases and J by 8 bases. The CDR3 covers 15 residues. Germline-derived CDR1 and CDR2 are SNHLY and FYNNEI. CDR3 amino acids: CASRNEGGSLHEQFF. The CDR3 DNA is TGTGCCAGCAGGAATGAGGGCGGGAGTCTTCATGAGCAGTTCTTC.

The V gene is TRBV4-1, the J gene TRBJ2-1; 9 nucleotides agree with TRBD2. Germline-derived CDR1 and CDR2 are MGHRA and YSYEKL. The junction had 8 bases not matched to a gene; V was cut back by 1 base and J by 10 bases. This CDR3 has 15 residues. CDR3 coding DNA: TGCGCCAGCAGCCAAGGTTCCAGCGGGAGGAAGGAGCAGTTCTTC. Translated: CASSQGSSGRKEQFF.

V gene TRBV30 combines with J gene TRBJ1-2; 7 nucleotides match TRBD1. The CDR3 is 16 amino acids. V lost 0 bases to trimming and J lost 5 bases; unmatched junction nucleotides: 12. Germline CDR1 reads GTSNPN; CDR2 reads SVGIG (reference sequence). Here the CDR3 reads CAWSVLRDSEWYGYTF. The DNA for the CDR3 is TGTGCCTGGAGTGTACTTCGGGACAGTGAGTGGTATGGCTACACCTTC.

This chain connects TRBV7-9 to TRBJ2-3, with no clear D. CDR1 SEHNR and CDR2 FQNEAQ come from the germline V gene (reference sequence). CDR3 length: 14 residues. V was pared by 6 bases and J by 5 bases, with 15 bases between. The CDR3 DNA reads as TGTGCCAGCAGGTTCGCTACCGCCGGAGATACGCAGTATTTT. Translating it yields CASRFATAGDTQYF.

The chain carries TRBV27 and TRBJ2-7, with 7 bases lining up with TRBD2. Germline CDR1 is MNHEY and CDR2 is SMNVEV (reference sequence). The CDR3 totals 15 residues. J gave up 2 bases and V 6 bases, and 10 bases lay outside the gene matches. The CDR3 sequence is CASSPLASGTYEQYF. The DNA for the CDR3 is TGTGCCAGCAGCCCTCTGGCTAGCGGTACCTACGAGCAGTACTTC.

The chain is built from TRBV2 and TRBJ2-2; 7 nucleotides align to TRBD2. Germline values: CDR1 SNHLY, CDR2 FYNNEI. The CDR3 contains 15 residues. Trimming cost V 4 bases and J 4 bases; bases outside gene matches: 6. The CDR3 is CASSARGRLTGELFF. In DNA form, the CDR3 reads TGTGCCAGCAGTGCGCGGGGGAGGCTCACCGGGGAGCTGTTTTTT.

CDR3 DNA sequence: TGTGCCAGCAGAAATACAGGGAAAAGGCCGGACAATGAGCAGTTCTTC. It translates to CASRNTGKRPDNEQFF. The chain couples TRBV6-6 to TRBJ2-1; perhaps TRBD1 as D (6 bases). V lost 6 bases and J 5 bases, leaving 20 bases between the germline ends. The CDR3 covers 16 residues. Germline CDR1 reads MNHNY; CDR2 reads SVGAGI (reference sequence).

V usage is TRBV2 and J usage is TRBJ1-4; D unresolved. The germline gives CDR1 SNHLY, CDR2 FYNNEI. The CDR3 has 15 amino acids. V was shortened by 7 bases and J by 7 bases, with 19 bases between the two germline ends. The CDR3 loop reads CASIPFGPSREKLFF. CDR3 in DNA: TGTGCCAGCATCCCGTTTGGTCCTTCCCGTGAAAAACTGTTTTTT.